The present entry profiles one TCR beta chain with its context. This entry comes from a study of cytomegalovirus exposure and HLA in healthy donors. CDR3 length: 11 residues. V was shortened by 7 bases and J by 13 bases, with 11 bases between the two germline ends. CDR1 is MNHNS, CDR2 SASEGT, per germline. The method was immunoSEQ multiplex PCR; TCRdb's version includes in-frame clones alone and lacks a portion of them. The top ten clones hold roughly 0.66% of a sample with approximately 99,000 clones, almost 96% of them seen once. The source of this sequence is a woman under 30 in good health and CMV-seronegative. The V gene is TRBV6-1, the J gene TRBJ1-6; D remains ambiguous. Specimen: PBMCs. The CDR3 coding sequence is TGTGCCAGCACTTCGGACTTGCCCCTCCACTTT. Its protein is CASTSDLPLHF.